This T cell receptor beta chain appears in the sequencing data of a study of blood T cell repertoires in COVID-19 (dated by TCRdb to about 2020). With respect to the entire study: Collaborator samples came from the United States, Italy and Spain and covered acute and convalescent phases of COVID-19. The prospective study material was composed of cDNA or gDNA derived from T cells, B-cell-depleted T cells, or PBMCs. The repertoires were released in a freely available public database intended as a resource for research on the immune response to SARS-CoV-2. Samples came from the ongoing ImmuneRACE study (first 160 participants) plus 1,254 subjects from 6 global collaborators. Deeply sampled blood TCRbeta repertoires from subjects exposed to, actively infected with, or recovered from COVID-19 were included in the dataset. Where available, HLA class I and class II types were obtained from metadata supplied by the sample provider rather than from assay-based typing. A de-identified subject ID, COVID-19 status, age in years and sex were almost always included in the sample metadata.

General findings and caveats noted by the study authors: How much clinical and demographic metadata was included differed by source and by participant, and the metadata was provided uncurated.

TCRbeta CDR3 regions were amplified from genomic DNA using the immunoSEQ Assay, a bias-controlled multiplex PCR. The authors' analysis ran thus. Within the assay, amplification of reference gene primers was used to estimate how many nucleated cells each sample contained. Sequence reads were collapsed and filtered to measure the absolute abundance of every unique TCRbeta CDR3 rearrangement. For each sample, productive Simpson clonality was calculated as the square root of Simpson's diversity index over productive rearrangements. The table comes from immuneACCESS by way of TCRdb, which keeps in-frame sequences with V and J called. Part of the clones is missing from these tables; in studies checked, under half for an unresolved V gene and the rest for unknown reasons. That table is the source of V, J and clone size, and D and trimming were worked out from the DNA. This sample has about 200,000 clones in its table, and about 88% of those were observed once. The ten biggest clones cover around 4.9% of the sample.

CDR1 and CDR2 are read off the germline V gene as SGHDT and YYEEEE. Taken from cysteine to phenylalanine, the CDR3 has 14 residues. Only the CDR3 DNA stays, 42 bases, in frame from base 1. V ends up 4 bases short and J 7 bases short, with an unmatched junction base count of 7. Whole blood was collected in K2EDTA tubes by collaborating institutions according to the institutions' own protocols. For TCRbeta analysis, collaborators shipped samples as frozen whole blood, isolated PBMCs, or DNA extracted from either of those sample types. Note on this clone: Its antigen is unknown. Base qualities are missing; no much larger clone stands one base away.

The rearrangement combines TRBV5-6 with TRBJ1-4; a stretch of 7 junction bases matches TRBD1. Sequences were obtained from peripheral blood. The TCR comes from a woman older than 75 with acute or convalescent COVID-19. The DNA sequence is TGTGCCAGCAGCCATCAGGGGGTTAGTGAAAAACTGTTTTTT. Its protein is CASSHQGVSEKLFF.